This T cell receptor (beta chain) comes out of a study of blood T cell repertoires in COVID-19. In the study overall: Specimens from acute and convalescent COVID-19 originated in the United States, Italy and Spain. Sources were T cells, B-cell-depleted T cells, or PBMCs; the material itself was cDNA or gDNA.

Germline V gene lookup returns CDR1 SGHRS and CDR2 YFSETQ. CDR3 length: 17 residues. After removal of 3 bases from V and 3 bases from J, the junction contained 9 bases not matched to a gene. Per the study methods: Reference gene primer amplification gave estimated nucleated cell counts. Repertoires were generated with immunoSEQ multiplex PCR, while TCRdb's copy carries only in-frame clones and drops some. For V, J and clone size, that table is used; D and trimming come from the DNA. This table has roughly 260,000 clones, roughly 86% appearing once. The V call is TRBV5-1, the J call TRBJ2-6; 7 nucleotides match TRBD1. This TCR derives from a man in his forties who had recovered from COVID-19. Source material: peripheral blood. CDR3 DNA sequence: TGCGCCAGCAGCTATAGACAGGGATCGTATGGGGCCAACGTCCTGACTTTC. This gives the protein CASSYRQGSYGANVLTF. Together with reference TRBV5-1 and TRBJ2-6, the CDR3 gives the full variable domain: KAGVTQTPRYLIKTRGQQVTLSCSPISGHRSVSWYQQTPGQGLQFLFEYFSETQRNKGNFPGRFSGRQFSNSRSEMNVSTLELGDSALYLCASSYRQGSYGANVLTFGAGSRLTVL.